This entry concerns a single TCR beta chain. Generated by immunoSEQ multiplex PCR, the TCRdb table keeps only in-frame clones and is missing some. The sample shows about 2.1 million clones, approximately 92% of them seen only once. This entry is derived from a study of shared clonotypes between healthy human individuals. Looking at the study overall: CD4 naive and memory got three plates each, CD8 naive two, CD8 memory one.

Naive-designated CD8 cells lacked CD45RO, were positively enriched for CCR7, and omitted terminally differentiated effector memory CD45RA+ cells. The CDR3 consists of 13 residues. CDR1 MDHEN and CDR2 SYDVKM come from the germline V gene. V lost 3 bases to trimming and J lost 9 bases, with 15 bases between them. The material sequenced was naive CD8+ T cells from PBMCs. The clonotype originates from a man aged 18 to 30 in good health. Some clones in this sample may be carry-over from other donors' samples. The chain couples TRBV28 to TRBJ2-7; D might be TRBD1 (6 bases). CDR3 DNA sequence: TGTGCCAGCAGTTTGCCGGGACATTCGAGGCAGTACTTC. It codes for CASSLPGHSRQYF.